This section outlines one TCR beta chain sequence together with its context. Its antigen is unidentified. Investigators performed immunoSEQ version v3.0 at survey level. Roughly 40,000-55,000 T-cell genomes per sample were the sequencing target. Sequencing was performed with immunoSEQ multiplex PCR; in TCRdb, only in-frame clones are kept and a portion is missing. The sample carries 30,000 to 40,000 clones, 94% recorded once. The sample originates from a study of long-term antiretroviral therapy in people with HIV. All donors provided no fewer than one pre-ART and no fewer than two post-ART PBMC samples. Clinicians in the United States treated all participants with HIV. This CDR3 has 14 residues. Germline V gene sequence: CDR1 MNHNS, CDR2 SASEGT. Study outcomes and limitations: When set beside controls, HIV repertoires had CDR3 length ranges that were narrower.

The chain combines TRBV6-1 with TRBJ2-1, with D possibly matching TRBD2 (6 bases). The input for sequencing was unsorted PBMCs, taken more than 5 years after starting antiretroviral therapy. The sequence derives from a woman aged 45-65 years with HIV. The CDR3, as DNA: TGTGCAACCACCCTAACCCGGGGGTACAATGAGCAGTTCTTC. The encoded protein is CATTLTRGYNEQFF.